The 5 T cell receptor beta chains reported below all come from one sample, sequenced in a study of shared clonotypes between healthy human individuals. Terminally differentiated effector memory CD45RA+ cells were excluded by CCR7 positive selection of CD45RO-negative cells. Sequenced by immunoSEQ multiplex PCR; TCRdb stores in-frame clones only, minus some. The sample shows millions of clones, under 95% of them seen only once. What was sequenced was naive CD8+ T cells from PBMCs. The receptors derive from a man between 18 and 35 years old in good health. Some clones in this sample may be carry-over from other donors' samples.

The rearrangement uses TRBV4-3 and TRBJ1-5; D unclear. CDR1 and CDR2 from the germline V gene are LGHNA and YSLEER. V lost 0 bases, J lost 4 bases, and 13 bases lay in between. This CDR3 spans 16 amino acids. The CDR3 DNA follows: TGCGCCAGCAGCCAAGATCACGGGTGGGGTAATCAGCCCCAGCATTTT. Translating it yields CASSQDHGWGNQPQHF.

This chain joins TRBV4-1 and TRBJ1-3; D is unclear. Germline CDR1 is MGHRA and CDR2 is YSYEKL. V lost 0 bases and J 0 bases, leaving 9 bases between the germline ends. CDR3 length: 16 amino acids. CDR3 nucleotide sequence: TGCGCCAGCAGCCAAGATCCACAGACCTCTGGAAACACCATATATTTT. This gives the protein CASSQDPQTSGNTIYF.

This clone was found once. The gene calls are TRBV6-1 and TRBJ1-4; no clear D gene. Germline V gene data show CDR1 as MNHNS and CDR2 as SASEGT. V was shortened by 2 bases and J by 9 bases, with 16 bases between the two germline ends. There are 15 residues in the CDR3. DNA of the CDR3: TGTGCCAGCAGTGAACTTGAGGAGACTGGGAAAAAACTGTTTTTT. Protein product: CASSELEETGKKLFF.

This clone appeared once. The chain joins TRBV27 to TRBJ1-2; possible D gene TRBD1, 5 bases. From germline, CDR1 is MNHEY and CDR2 SMNVEV (reference sequence). The V gene lost 2 bases and the J gene lost 6 bases, with 16 bases spanning the gap. The CDR3 spans 15 residues. CDR3 in DNA: TGTGCCAGCAGTTTAAAGGGTAGGGGTAAAGATGGCTACACCTTC. As protein: CASSLKGRGKDGYTF.

The CDR3 reads CASSALAGWTGELFF. CDR3 DNA: TGTGCCAGCAGTGCACTAGCGGGCTGGACCGGGGAGCTGTTTTTT. The rearrangement uses TRBV6-4 and TRBJ2-2; TRBD2 agrees at 9 bases. The V gene end was trimmed by 4 bases and the J gene end by 5 bases; junction bases not matched to a gene: 5. This CDR3 is built from 15 residues. From germline, CDR1 is MRHNA and CDR2 SNTAGT.